This T cell receptor (beta chain) was documented in a study of blood T cell repertoires in COVID-19. On the study more broadly: PBMCs, B-cell-depleted T cells, or T cells provided the cDNA or gDNA that made up the material.

The table came from immunoSEQ multiplex PCR; TCRdb's copy has only in-frame clones and leaves some out. The sample lists about 250,000 clones; 65% to 90% were seen once. The sample taken for sequencing was PBMCs or T cells enriched from blood (not recorded which). This sequence originates from a man aged 18 to 35 who had recovered from COVID-19.

DNA for the CDR3: TGTGCCAGCAGCTTAGAGAGGGTATCTAACTATGGCTACACCTTC. It codes for CASSLERVSNYGYTF. The chain employs TRBV11-2 and TRBJ1-2; D is ambiguous. CDR1 SGHAT and CDR2 FQNNGV come from the germline V gene. This CDR3 is built from 15 residues. V was clipped by 0 bases and J by 0 bases, with 8 bases between them.